The entry below describes one TCR beta chain. Its antigen is currently unknown. The data derive from a study of OX40 agonist ivuxolimab in advanced cancers. Study-wide findings and caveats: Relatively little clonal expansion, among the lowest observed, appeared in partial responders at 0.1-3.0 mg/kg.

Profiling relied on immunoSEQ multiplex PCR, and the TCRdb table lists in-frame clones only, not all of them. The sample lists some 74,000 clones, about 85% occurring once. This CDR3 is 15 amino acids long. Germline V lookup: CDR1 MNHNS, CDR2 SASEGT. V lost 3 bases to trimming and J lost 5 bases; unmatched junction nucleotides: 5. The chain has TRBV6-1 and TRBJ1-1, with 11 bases that match TRBD1. This sample comprised CD4+ or CD8+ T cells sorted from blood, obtained in a trial of the OX40 agonist ivuxolimab. The receptor's source is an adult with an advanced solid tumor such as melanoma, head and neck, liver or kidney cancer. CDR3: CASSDGQGARTEAFF. The CDR3 nucleotides are TGTGCCAGCAGTGACGGACAGGGGGCGAGAACTGAAGCTTTCTTT.